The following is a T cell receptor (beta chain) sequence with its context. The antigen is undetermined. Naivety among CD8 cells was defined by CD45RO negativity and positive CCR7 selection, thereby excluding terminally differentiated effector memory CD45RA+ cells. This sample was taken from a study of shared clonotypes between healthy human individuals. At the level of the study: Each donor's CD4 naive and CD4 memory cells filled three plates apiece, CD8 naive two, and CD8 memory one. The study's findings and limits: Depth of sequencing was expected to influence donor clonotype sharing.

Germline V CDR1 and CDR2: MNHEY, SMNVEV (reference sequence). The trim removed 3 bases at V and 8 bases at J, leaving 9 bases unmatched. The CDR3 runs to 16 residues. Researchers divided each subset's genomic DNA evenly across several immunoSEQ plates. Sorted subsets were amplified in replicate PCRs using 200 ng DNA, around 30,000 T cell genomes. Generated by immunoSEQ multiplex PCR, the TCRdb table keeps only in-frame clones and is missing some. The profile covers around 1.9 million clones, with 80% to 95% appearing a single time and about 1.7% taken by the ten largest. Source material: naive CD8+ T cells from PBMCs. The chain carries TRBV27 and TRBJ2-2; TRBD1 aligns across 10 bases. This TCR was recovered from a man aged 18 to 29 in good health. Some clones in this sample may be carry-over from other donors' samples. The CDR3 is CASSFLRDRGSGELFF. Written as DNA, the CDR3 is TGTGCCAGCAGTTTTTTGAGGGACAGGGGATCGGGGGAGCTGTTTTTT.